These T cell receptor beta chains were read from a single sample in a study of technical replicates of blood from a handful of donors. Sequenced by immunoSEQ multiplex PCR; TCRdb stores in-frame clones only, minus some. The sample includes about 64,000 clones, 86% of them seen just once. Sequenced: PBMCs. Every receptor here comes from a human donor in good health. Some clones in this sample may be carry-over from other donors' samples. The CDR3 runs from the conserved cysteine through the conserved F or W. A D gene is named only where the DNA matches it firmly. Expanded clones are given a class, and other clones once, few, many or no size at all.

d_gene: TRBD1; abundance: .; v_gene: TRBV9; j_gene: TRBJ2-1; CDR3aa: CASAGQGDNEQFF; CDR3nt: TGTGCCAGTGCCGGACAGGGGGACAATGAGCAGTTCTTC
d_gene: .; abundance: once; v_gene: TRBV7-9; j_gene: TRBJ2-1; CDR3aa: CASSSQTASSYNEQFF; CDR3nt: TGTGCCAGCAGCTCTCAGACAGCGAGCTCCTACAATGAGCAGTTCTTC
d_gene: TRBD1; abundance: .; v_gene: TRBV5-6; j_gene: TRBJ2-2; CDR3aa: CASSFLRQGPGELFF; CDR3nt: TGTGCCAGCAGCTTCCTGAGACAGGGGCCCGGGGAGCTGTTTTTT
d_gene: TRBD1; abundance: few; v_gene: TRBV30; j_gene: TRBJ1-5; CDR3aa: CAWSGGTGLGIQPQHF; CDR3nt: TGTGCCTGGAGTGGAGGGACAGGTCTCGGCATACAGCCCCAGCATTTT
d_gene: .; abundance: .; v_gene: TRBV12-2; j_gene: TRBJ2-7; CDR3aa: CASRFEFAQGENSYEQYF; CDR3nt: TGTGCAAGTCGCTTCGAGTTCGCACAGGGGGAAAACTCCTACGAGCAGTACTTC
d_gene: .; abundance: .; v_gene: TRBV30; j_gene: TRBJ2-1; CDR3aa: CAWSVGQLGPSDEQFF; CDR3nt: TGTGCCTGGAGTGTAGGGCAGCTAGGTCCTAGCGATGAGCAGTTCTTC
d_gene: .; abundance: .; v_gene: TRBV7-2; j_gene: TRBJ1-2; CDR3aa: CASSYRQLTNYGYTF; CDR3nt: TGTGCCAGCAGCTACCGACAGCTCACTAACTATGGCTACACCTTC
d_gene: .; abundance: .; v_gene: TRBV7-9; j_gene: TRBJ2-2; CDR3aa: CASSLGSGFTGELFF; CDR3nt: TGTGCCAGCAGCTTAGGGTCGGGATTCACCGGGGAGCTGTTTTTT
d_gene: TRBD2; abundance: .; v_gene: TRBV29-1; j_gene: TRBJ2-5; CDR3aa: CSVDSSGGRETQYF; CDR3nt: TGCAGCGTTGATAGTAGCGGGGGAAGGGAGACCCAGTACTTC
d_gene: TRBD2; abundance: .; v_gene: TRBV5-1; j_gene: TRBJ2-5; CDR3aa: CASSLTSGGGQETQYF; CDR3nt: TGCGCCAGCAGCTTAACTAGCGGGGGGGGACAAGAGACCCAGTACTTC
d_gene: .; abundance: .; v_gene: TRBV10-3; j_gene: TRBJ2-3; CDR3aa: CAISESGRLGTDTQYF; CDR3nt: TGTGCCATCAGTGAGTCGGGGCGGTTGGGAACAGATACGCAGTATTTT
d_gene: TRBD2; abundance: .; v_gene: TRBV6-1; j_gene: TRBJ2-1; CDR3aa: CASSEAGLAGVAEQFF; CDR3nt: TGTGCCAGCAGTGAAGCGGGACTAGCGGGAGTGGCTGAGCAGTTCTTC
d_gene: TRBD1; abundance: .; v_gene: TRBV6-1; j_gene: TRBJ1-1; CDR3aa: CASSWTGVTEAFF; CDR3nt: TGTGCCAGCAGCTGGACAGGGGTCACTGAAGCTTTCTTT
d_gene: TRBD2; abundance: .; v_gene: TRBV7-2; j_gene: TRBJ2-7; CDR3aa: CASSLSVARLAGLSYEQYF; CDR3nt: TGTGCCAGCAGCTTAAGTGTCGCGCGGCTAGCGGGACTCTCCTACGAGCAGTACTTC
d_gene: TRBD1; abundance: .; v_gene: TRBV4-2; j_gene: TRBJ1-2; CDR3aa: CASSPERTGDNYGYTF; CDR3nt: TGTGCCAGCAGCCCAGAGAGGACAGGGGATAACTATGGCTACACCTTC
d_gene: .; abundance: .; v_gene: TRBV4-3; j_gene: TRBJ2-1; CDR3aa: CASRWNIQSGNEQFF; CDR3nt: TGCGCCAGCAGATGGAATATACAATCGGGTAATGAGCAGTTCTTC
d_gene: TRBD1; abundance: .; v_gene: TRBV29-1; j_gene: TRBJ1-2; CDR3aa: CSVARGQDGYTF; CDR3nt: TGCAGCGTTGCGAGGGGGCAGGATGGCTACACCTTC
d_gene: .; abundance: few; v_gene: TRBV10-3; j_gene: TRBJ2-3; CDR3aa: CASLGGVETDTQYF; CDR3nt: TGTGCCTCCTTGGGGGGAGTGGAGACAGATACGCAGTATTTT
d_gene: TRBD2; abundance: .; v_gene: TRBV5-1; j_gene: TRBJ2-5; CDR3aa: CASSPGGKETQYF; CDR3nt: TGCGCCAGCAGCCCCGGGGGGAAAGAGACCCAGTACTTC
d_gene: .; abundance: .; v_gene: TRBV4-1; j_gene: TRBJ1-3; CDR3aa: CASSQVAVSSGNTIYF; CDR3nt: TGCGCCAGCAGCCAAGTTGCAGTGTCGTCGGGAAACACCATATATTTT
d_gene: .; abundance: .; v_gene: TRBV7-7; j_gene: TRBJ2-1; CDR3aa: CASSLALRSNEQFF; CDR3nt: TGTGCCAGCAGCTTAGCACTCCGGTCAAATGAGCAGTTCTTC
d_gene: TRBD2; abundance: .; v_gene: TRBV4-3; j_gene: TRBJ2-7; CDR3aa: CASSQEGASGSPSYEQYF; CDR3nt: TGCGCCAGCAGCCAAGAGGGGGCTAGCGGGTCACCCTCCTACGAGCAGTACTTC
d_gene: TRBD1; abundance: once; v_gene: TRBV2; j_gene: TRBJ2-7; CDR3aa: CAAGTGGHEQYF; CDR3nt: TGTGCCGCCGGGACAGGGGGCCACGAGCAGTACTTC
d_gene: TRBD2; abundance: .; v_gene: TRBV9; j_gene: TRBJ2-1; CDR3aa: CASSVALAGSRGEQFF; CDR3nt: TGTGCCAGCAGCGTAGCCCTAGCGGGATCTCGTGGTGAGCAGTTCTTC
d_gene: .; abundance: .; v_gene: TRBV6-5; j_gene: TRBJ2-3; CDR3aa: CATTSPGTDTQYF; CDR3nt: TGTGCCACAACCTCACCGGGCACAGATACGCAGTATTTT
d_gene: .; abundance: .; v_gene: TRBV4-3; j_gene: TRBJ2-3; CDR3aa: CASSQDSAARGDTQYF; CDR3nt: TGCGCCAGCAGCCAAGATAGCGCGGCTCGAGGAGATACGCAGTATTTT
d_gene: TRBD1; abundance: .; v_gene: TRBV9; j_gene: TRBJ1-2; CDR3aa: CASSTSPGQTNYGYTF; CDR3nt: TGTGCCAGCAGCACCTCGCCGGGACAGACTAACTATGGCTACACCTTC
d_gene: TRBD2; abundance: .; v_gene: TRBV11-2; j_gene: TRBJ2-7; CDR3aa: CASRGTSGPYEQYF; CDR3nt: TGTGCCAGCAGGGGTACTAGCGGTCCCTACGAGCAGTACTTC
d_gene: TRBD1; abundance: .; v_gene: TRBV7-8; j_gene: TRBJ2-7; CDR3aa: CASSLVSSTGVAYEQYF; CDR3nt: TGTGCCAGCAGCTTAGTTTCCTCGACAGGGGTAGCCTACGAGCAGTACTTC
d_gene: .; abundance: .; v_gene: TRBV4-2; j_gene: TRBJ2-2; CDR3aa: CASSQERTALGELFF; CDR3nt: TGTGCCAGCAGCCAAGAACGCACAGCCCTCGGGGAGCTGTTTTTT
d_gene: TRBD2; abundance: .; v_gene: TRBV6-4; j_gene: TRBJ2-1; CDR3aa: CASSDSSSGVNEQFF; CDR3nt: TGTGCCAGCAGTGACTCTTCTAGCGGGGTTAATGAGCAGTTCTTC
d_gene: .; abundance: .; v_gene: TRBV29-1; j_gene: TRBJ1-1; CDR3aa: CSGHRVDTEAFF; CDR3nt: TGCAGCGGCCACAGGGTAGACACTGAAGCTTTCTTT
d_gene: TRBD1; abundance: once; v_gene: TRBV5-6; j_gene: TRBJ1-6; CDR3aa: CASSRTGRNSPLHF; CDR3nt: TGTGCCAGCAGCCGGACAGGGCGAAATTCACCCCTCCACTTT
d_gene: .; abundance: few; v_gene: TRBV7-2; j_gene: TRBJ1-3; CDR3aa: CASSLESMAGASGNTIYF; CDR3nt: TGTGCCAGCAGCTTAGAAAGCATGGCAGGGGCTTCTGGAAACACCATATATTTT
d_gene: TRBD1; abundance: .; v_gene: TRBV6-5; j_gene: TRBJ1-2; CDR3aa: CASRPTGSYGYTF; CDR3nt: TGTGCCAGCAGACCGACAGGGAGCTATGGCTACACCTTC
d_gene: TRBD1; abundance: .; v_gene: TRBV10-3; j_gene: TRBJ1-2; CDR3aa: CAISETGQGIRYTF; CDR3nt: TGTGCCATCAGTGAGACAGGACAGGGGATTAGGTACACCTTC
d_gene: .; abundance: few; v_gene: TRBV7-8; j_gene: TRBJ2-7; CDR3aa: CASSSPWGSHYEQYF; CDR3nt: TGTGCCAGCAGCTCCCCCTGGGGCAGCCACTACGAGCAGTACTTC
d_gene: .; abundance: .; v_gene: TRBV4-1; j_gene: TRBJ1-5; CDR3aa: CASSQGGIMGNQPQHF; CDR3nt: TGCGCCAGCAGCCAAGGAGGAATAATGGGCAATCAGCCCCAGCATTTT
d_gene: .; abundance: .; v_gene: TRBV25-1; j_gene: TRBJ2-2; CDR3aa: CASRRGFDTGELFF; CDR3nt: TGTGCCAGCAGGAGGGGGTTTGACACCGGGGAGCTGTTTTTT
d_gene: TRBD1; abundance: .; v_gene: TRBV9; j_gene: TRBJ2-3; CDR3aa: CASSTRAGGTTDTQYF; CDR3nt: TGTGCCAGCAGCACTCGAGCAGGGGGCACGACAGATACGCAGTATTTT
d_gene: TRBD2; abundance: .; v_gene: TRBV2; j_gene: TRBJ2-7; CDR3aa: CARTTGDSGKSDEQYF; CDR3nt: TGTGCCAGGACTACTGGGGATAGCGGGAAATCTGACGAGCAGTACTTC
d_gene: .; abundance: .; v_gene: TRBV30; j_gene: TRBJ2-2; CDR3aa: CAWSPDSSGELFF; CDR3nt: TGTGCCTGGAGTCCGGACTCCTCCGGGGAGCTGTTTTTT
d_gene: TRBD1; abundance: .; v_gene: TRBV5-4; j_gene: TRBJ1-4; CDR3aa: CASSPGQGGRNEKLFF; CDR3nt: TGTGCCAGCAGCCCGGGACAGGGGGGGAGGAATGAAAAACTGTTTTTT
d_gene: .; abundance: .; v_gene: TRBV7-3; j_gene: TRBJ2-2; CDR3aa: CASSLFRGGTGELFF; CDR3nt: TGTGCCAGCAGCTTATTCAGGGGTGGTACCGGGGAGCTGTTTTTT
d_gene: TRBD1; abundance: .; v_gene: TRBV9; j_gene: TRBJ1-3; CDR3aa: CASSPSGQVSGNTIYF; CDR3nt: TGTGCCAGCAGTCCCTCGGGACAGGTTTCTGGAAACACCATATATTTT
d_gene: .; abundance: .; v_gene: TRBV4-3; j_gene: TRBJ2-3; CDR3aa: CASSQDSAPSTDTQYF; CDR3nt: TGCGCCAGCAGCCAAGACTCTGCGCCAAGCACAGATACGCAGTATTTT
d_gene: .; abundance: .; v_gene: TRBV6-9; j_gene: TRBJ1-2; CDR3aa: CASTDTGTTNYGYTF; CDR3nt: TGTGCCAGCACCGACACCGGGACAACGAACTATGGCTACACCTTC
d_gene: .; abundance: .; v_gene: TRBV4-3; j_gene: TRBJ1-5; CDR3aa: CASSQDPVNQPQHF; CDR3nt: TGCGCCAGCAGCCAAGATCCAGTGAATCAGCCCCAGCATTTT
d_gene: TRBD1; abundance: .; v_gene: TRBV5-1; j_gene: TRBJ2-7; CDR3aa: CASSLGGQGAYEQYF; CDR3nt: TGCGCCAGCAGCTTAGGTGGGCAGGGGGCTTACGAGCAGTACTTC
d_gene: TRBD2; abundance: once; v_gene: TRBV5-4; j_gene: TRBJ2-1; CDR3aa: CASAPAGERNEQFF; CDR3nt: TGTGCCAGCGCCCCAGCGGGAGAGAGGAATGAGCAGTTCTTC